This passage covers 15 T cell receptor beta chains from one sample sequenced in a study of beta chain features in type 1 diabetes. All of the isolated RNA was reverse transcribed, so expressed TCRB transcripts were sequenced. Measured with immunoSEQ multiplex PCR; TCRdb has only the in-frame clones, and not every one. This table holds under 300,000 clones, under 8.5% found once. The sequencing sample was made of central memory CD4+ T cells from blood. The receptors here all came from a woman aged 18-29 years in good health.

This clone was observed a few times. V and J are TRBV5-4 and TRBJ1-2, with 12 bases aligning to TRBD1. Germline trimming cut 5 bases from V and 9 bases from J; bases unmatched to any gene: 11. From germline, CDR1 is SGHNT and CDR2 YYREEE (reference sequence). This CDR3 is 15 amino acids long. The CDR3 DNA reads as TGTGCCAGCAGTCTTACCGGGACAGGGGGCTCTAGCTACACCTTC. It codes for CASSLTGTGGSSYTF.

The V gene is TRBV7-2, the J gene TRBJ1-5; D is undetermined. Germline CDR1 reads SGHTA; CDR2 reads FQGNSA. This CDR3 contains 13 residues. The V end was cut by 5 bases, the J end by 7 bases, with 12 bases between. The CDR3 sequence is CASSPRGRQPQHF. The CDR3 DNA is TGTGCCAGCAGCCCGAGAGGAAGACAGCCCCAGCATTTT. Full variable domain (outside the CDR3, taken from reference TRBV7-2 and TRBJ1-5): GAGVSQSPSNKVTEKGKDVELRCDPISGHTALYWYRQSLGQGLEFLIYFQGNSAPDKSGLPSDRFSAERTGGSVSTLTIQRTQQEDSAVYLCASSPRGRQPQHFGDGTRLSIL.

This clone came up a few times. This chain connects TRBV14 to TRBJ2-1; 14 bases agree with TRBD2. CDR1 SGHDN and CDR2 FVKESK come from the germline V gene. Trimming removed 2 bases from V and 9 bases from J; junction bases left unmatched: 6. This CDR3 has 16 residues. The CDR3 spells CASSQFRTSGGTEQFF. CDR3 bases: TGTGCCAGCAGCCAATTCAGGACTAGCGGGGGGACTGAGCAGTTCTTC.

The rearrangement links TRBV11-2 to TRBJ2-3, with 7 bases that match TRBD1. Per germline, CDR1 SGHAT and CDR2 FQNNGV. V was pared by 4 bases and J by 3 bases, with 13 bases of the junction left unmatched. This CDR3 is built from 17 residues. CDR3 region: CASSSLKTGKRTDTQYF. CDR3 nucleotides: TGTGCCAGCAGCTCCCTGAAGACAGGGAAGAGAACAGATACGCAGTATTTT.

This clone appeared a few times. V and J are TRBV14 and TRBJ1-4, with 9 bases fitting TRBD1. J gave up 5 bases and V 0 bases, and 7 bases lay outside the gene matches. CDR1 SGHDN and CDR2 FVKESK come from the germline V gene. CDR3 length: 17 amino acids. The CDR3 DNA is TGTGCCAGCAGCCAAGATATAACAGGGGGCCTCAATGAAAAACTGTTTTTT. Translation: CASSQDITGGLNEKLFF.

This rearrangement joins TRBV27 to TRBJ2-4; D is ambiguous. Per the germline V gene, CDR1 is MNHEY and CDR2 is SMNVEV (reference sequence). This CDR3 is 12 amino acids long. V dropped 5 bases and J dropped 9 bases, with 11 bases sitting between them. This CDR3 reads CASSRTKRIQYF. CDR3 in DNA: TGTGCCAGCAGTCGGACGAAGCGCATTCAGTACTTC.

The chain joins TRBV7-9 to TRBJ2-3, with 9 bases identical to TRBD1. Looked up from germline, CDR1 is SEHNR and CDR2 is FQNEAQ (reference sequence). The V and J ends lost 5 bases and 5 bases, in that order; junction bases with no gene match: 8. CDR3 length: 15 residues. CDR3 amino acids: CASSPGTGLVDTQYF. Here the CDR3 DNA reads TGTGCCAGCAGCCCCGGGACAGGGCTTGTAGATACGCAGTATTTT.

This clone has more than one count but fewer than ten. The chain joins TRBV4-2 to TRBJ1-4; no firm D call. The germline V gene has CDR1 LGHNA and CDR2 YNFKEQ. CDR3 length: 12 residues. Trimming took 2 bases from V and 7 from J, leaving 5 bases between them. The CDR3: CASSQLGEKLFF. The CDR3 region has the DNA TGTGCCAGCAGCCAATTAGGTGAAAAACTGTTTTTT.

At least ten counts were recorded for this clone. The CDR3 spells CASSSQRSGAFF. In DNA form, the CDR3 reads TGTGCCAGCAGTTCCCAGAGATCGGGGGCTTTCTTT. The chain carries TRBV7-2 and TRBJ1-1; D remains ambiguous. Looked up from germline, CDR1 is SGHTA and CDR2 is FQGNSA. The CDR3 has 12 residues. V lost 6 bases to trimming and J lost 11 bases, with 16 bases between them.

The chain couples TRBV5-1 to TRBJ2-5; TRBD1 aligns across 8 bases. V gave up 1 base and J gave up 4 bases; unmatched junction bases: 15. CDR3 size: 18 residues. Germline lookup yields CDR1 SGHRS and CDR2 YFSETQ. The CDR3 bases are TGCGCCAGCAGCTTGCGCGCCTTAACCGGACAGGGCGTAGAGACCCAGTACTTC. Amino acid sequence: CASSLRALTGQGVETQYF. The whole variable domain, remainder taken from reference TRBV5-1 and TRBJ2-5, is KAGVTQTPRYLIKTRGQQVTLSCSPISGHRSVSWYQQTPGQGLQFLFEYFSETQRNKGNFPGRFSGRQFSNSRSEMNVSTLELGDSALYLCASSLRALTGQGVETQYFGPGTRLLVL.

This clone came up many times. This rearrangement joins TRBV29-1 to TRBJ2-5; the match to TRBD2 covers 11 bases. CDR3 length: 14 residues. CDR1 and CDR2 (germline): SQVTM, ANQGSEA. J gave up 3 bases and V 4 bases, and 4 bases lay outside the gene matches. CDR3 nucleotides: TGCAGCGTTGTTCTGACTAGCGGGAAAGAGACCCAGTACTTC. It translates to CSVVLTSGKETQYF.

This clone was counted many times. The rearrangement uses TRBV7-2 and TRBJ2-3; unclear D gene. CDR1 and CDR2 (germline): SGHTA, FQGNSA. The CDR3 loop spans 12 amino acids. V lost 4 bases and J 4 bases, leaving 6 bases between the germline ends. CDR3 sequence (DNA): TGTGCCAGCAGCTCACGTTCAGATACGCAGTATTTT. Its protein product is CASSSRSDTQYF.

This clone was found many times. This chain links TRBV9 with TRBJ2-3; 7 nucleotides line up with TRBD1. CDR3 size: 15 residues. Germline V gene lookup returns CDR1 SGDLS and CDR2 YYNGEE. With V trimmed by 3 bases and J by 7 bases, 11 bases remained unmatched. In DNA form, the CDR3 reads TGTGCCAGCAGCGGAGGAAGGGGGCGCGGGTATACGCAGTATTTT. Translated: CASSGGRGRGYTQYF.

A few counts support this clone. J is TRBJ1-4 and V is TRBV19; D is unclear. Between the trimmed V and J ends, which lost 11 bases and 0 bases, there was a span of 16 bases. This CDR3 is built from 15 residues. Germline V gene lookup returns CDR1 LNHDA and CDR2 SQIVND (reference sequence). For the CDR3, the DNA is TGTGCCTGTCAGGCAGGCGATGCAACTAATGAAAAACTGTTTTTT. Its protein product is CACQAGDATNEKLFF.

The chain is built from TRBV5-1 and TRBJ1-1, with TRBD1 as a possible D gene (6 bases). Germline V CDR1 and CDR2: SGHRS, YFSETQ. CDR3 length: 16 residues. Deletions cut 0 bases from V and 4 bases from J, with 16 bases between. The CDR3 protein is CASSLAPQGSGTEAFF. CDR3 nucleotides: TGCGCCAGCAGCTTGGCCCCACAGGGTTCGGGCACTGAAGCTTTCTTT.